This T cell receptor beta chain was documented in a study of cytomegalovirus exposure and HLA in healthy donors. Study-wide background: Early release data held 80 million to 100 million unique TCRs from HLA-typed donors. Study results and caveats: Sequencing artifact likely explains a cluster of highly shared sequence variants.

V shed 2 bases and J 6 bases; nucleotides not matched to a gene: 10. Germline loops: CDR1 MDHEN, CDR2 SYDVKM. The CDR3 totals 15 residues. In regard to this clone: Its specificity is unknown.

The PCR used 60 Vbeta and 13 Jbeta primers. The assay was immunoSEQ multiplex PCR, and TCRdb's table has in-frame clones only and misses some. The table has around 150,000 clones, 55% to 75% seen once; the top ten hold less than 5%. The specimen sequenced was PBMCs. The chain uses TRBV28 and TRBJ2-7, with 7 bases that match TRBD1. This clonotype was sampled from a man aged 45-65 years in good health and CMV-seropositive. The CDR3 loop is CASSLDMTGNSEQYF. In DNA form, the CDR3 reads TGTGCCAGCAGTTTAGATATGACAGGGAATAGCGAGCAGTACTTC.